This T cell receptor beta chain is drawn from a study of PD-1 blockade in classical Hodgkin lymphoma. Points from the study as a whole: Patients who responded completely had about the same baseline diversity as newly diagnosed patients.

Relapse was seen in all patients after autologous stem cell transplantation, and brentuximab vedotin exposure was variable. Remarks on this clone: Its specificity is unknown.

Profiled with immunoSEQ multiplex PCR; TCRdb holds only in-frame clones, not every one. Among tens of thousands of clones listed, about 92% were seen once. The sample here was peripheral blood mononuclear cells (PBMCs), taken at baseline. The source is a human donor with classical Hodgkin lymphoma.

The CDR3: CASSSRRDRVGDTQYF. CDR3 coding DNA: TGTGCCAGCAGTTCCCGCCGGGACAGGGTAGGAGATACGCAGTATTTT. The chain recombines TRBV27 with TRBJ2-3; 9 bases agree with TRBD1. The CDR3 runs 16 residues. The trim removed 4 bases at V and 5 bases at J, leaving 10 bases unmatched. The germline CDR1 and CDR2 sequences are MNHEY and SMNVEV (reference sequence).